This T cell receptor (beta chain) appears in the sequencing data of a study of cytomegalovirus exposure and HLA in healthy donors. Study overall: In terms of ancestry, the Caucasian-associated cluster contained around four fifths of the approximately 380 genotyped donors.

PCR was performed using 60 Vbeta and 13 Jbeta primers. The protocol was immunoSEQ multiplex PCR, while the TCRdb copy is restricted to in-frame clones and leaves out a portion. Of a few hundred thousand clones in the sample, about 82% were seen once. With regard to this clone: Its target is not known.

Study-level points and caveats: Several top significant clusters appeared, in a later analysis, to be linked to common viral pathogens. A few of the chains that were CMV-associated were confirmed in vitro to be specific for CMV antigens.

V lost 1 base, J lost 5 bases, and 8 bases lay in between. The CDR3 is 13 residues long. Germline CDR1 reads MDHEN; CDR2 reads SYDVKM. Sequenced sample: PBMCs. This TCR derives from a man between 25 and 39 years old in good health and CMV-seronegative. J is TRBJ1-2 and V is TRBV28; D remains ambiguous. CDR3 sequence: CASSLSAGYGYTF. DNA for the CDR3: TGTGCCAGCAGTTTATCGGCGGGATATGGCTACACCTTC.